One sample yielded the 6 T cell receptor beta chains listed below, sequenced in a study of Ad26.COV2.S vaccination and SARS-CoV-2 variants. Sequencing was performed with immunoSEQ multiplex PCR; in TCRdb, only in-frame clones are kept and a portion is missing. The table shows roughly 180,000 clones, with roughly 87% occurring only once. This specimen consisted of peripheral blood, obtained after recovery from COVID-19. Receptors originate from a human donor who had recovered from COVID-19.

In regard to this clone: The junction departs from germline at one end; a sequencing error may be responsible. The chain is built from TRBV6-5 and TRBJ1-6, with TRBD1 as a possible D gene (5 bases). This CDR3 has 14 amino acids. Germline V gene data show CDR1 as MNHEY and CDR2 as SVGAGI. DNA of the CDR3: TGTGCCAGCAGCCTACGGGACGTCGGTTCAACCCTCCACTTT. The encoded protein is CASSLRDVGSTLHF.

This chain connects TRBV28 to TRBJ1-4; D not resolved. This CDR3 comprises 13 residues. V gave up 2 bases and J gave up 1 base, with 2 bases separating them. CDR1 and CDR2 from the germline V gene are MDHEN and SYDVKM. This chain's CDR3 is CASSLGTNEKLFF. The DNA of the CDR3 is TGTGCCAGCAGTTTAGGAACTAATGAAAAACTGTTTTTT.

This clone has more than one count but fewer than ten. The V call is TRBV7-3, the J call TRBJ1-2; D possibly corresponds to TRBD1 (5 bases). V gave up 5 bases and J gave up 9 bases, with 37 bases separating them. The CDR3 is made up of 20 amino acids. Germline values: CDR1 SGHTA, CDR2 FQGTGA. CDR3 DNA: TGTGCCAGCAGCCCCCTTTTTGGTTCCCTAAGGGGAACAAAGGGACTTCGCTACACCTTC. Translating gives CASSPLFGSLRGTKGLRYTF.

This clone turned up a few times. The CDR3 region has the DNA TGTGCCAGCAGCCCCCGGGGCGGGAGGGCCTACGAGCAGTACTTC. Encoded protein: CASSPRGGRAYEQYF. The chain is built from TRBV5-4 and TRBJ2-7, with 9 bases fitting TRBD2. Looked up from germline, CDR1 is SGHNT and CDR2 is YYREEE (reference sequence). The CDR3 is made up of 15 amino acids. V dropped 4 bases and J dropped 2; count of bases not matched to a gene: 7.

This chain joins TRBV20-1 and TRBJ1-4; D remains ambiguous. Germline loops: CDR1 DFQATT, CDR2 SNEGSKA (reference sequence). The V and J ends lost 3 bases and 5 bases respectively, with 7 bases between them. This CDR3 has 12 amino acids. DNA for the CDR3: TGCAGTGCTAGTGATAAAAATGAAAAACTGTTTTTT. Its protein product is CSASDKNEKLFF.

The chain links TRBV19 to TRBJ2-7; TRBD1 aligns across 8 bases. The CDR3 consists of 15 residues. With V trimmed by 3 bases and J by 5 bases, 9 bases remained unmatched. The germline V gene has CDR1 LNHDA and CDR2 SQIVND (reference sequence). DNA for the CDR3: TGTGCCAGTAGTATCGCCCGGACAGGGTGGAACGAGCAGTACTTC. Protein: CASSIARTGWNEQYF. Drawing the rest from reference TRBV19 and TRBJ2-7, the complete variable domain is DGGITQSPKYLFRKEGQNVTLSCEQNLNHDAMYWYRQDPGQGLRLIYYSQIVNDFQKGDIAEGYSVSREKKESFPLTVTSAQKNPTAFYLCASSIARTGWNEQYFGPGTRLTVT.